The 2 T cell receptor beta chains below come from one sample, sequenced in a study of T cells in narcolepsy. Assay: immunoSEQ multiplex PCR; the TCRdb copy retains only in-frame clones and omits some. This table holds around 30,000 clones, around 80% found once. Material: CD45RA- memory CD4+ T cells from PBMCs. The receptors come from a human donor with narcolepsy.

This clone was found once. The CDR3 bases are TGTGCCAGCAGCTGGCCCATCTCGAACACTGAAGCTTTCTTT. Translating gives CASSWPISNTEAFF. V is TRBV7-8 and J is TRBJ1-1; unclear D gene. Trimming removed 4 bases at V and 1 base at J, with 10 bases between. Per germline, CDR1 SGHVS and CDR2 FQNEAQ. The CDR3 extends over 14 amino acids.

The CDR3 sequence: CASSQGPTYEQYF. DNA for the CDR3: TGTGCCAGCAGCCAAGGTCCTACCTACGAGCAGTACTTC. The chain carries TRBV14 and TRBJ2-5; unclear D gene. The last part of the DNA fits TRBJ2-7 better; the J call may be wrong. The CDR3 has 13 amino acids. Germline CDR1 is SGHDN and CDR2 is FVKESK.